Presented here are 19 T cell receptor beta chains from one specimen sequenced in a study of blood T cell repertoires in COVID-19. The table came from immunoSEQ multiplex PCR; TCRdb's copy has only in-frame clones and leaves some out. This table holds over 250,000 clones, about 80% found once. The sequenced sample was peripheral blood. Receptor source: a woman at least 80 years old with acute or convalescent COVID-19.

The J gene is TRBJ2-4, the V gene TRBV6-1; 7 bases line up with TRBD2. V gave up 0 bases and J gave up 3 bases; unmatched junction bases: 2. The CDR3 loop spans 15 amino acids. The V gene's germline CDR1 is MNHNS and CDR2 SASEGT. The CDR3 here is CASSEAGRGKNIQYF. Written as DNA, the CDR3 is TGTGCCAGCAGTGAAGCGGGGAGGGGCAAAAACATTCAGTACTTC.

V gene TRBV2 combines with J gene TRBJ2-3, with 10 bases lining up with TRBD2. V dropped 0 bases and J dropped 5; count of bases not matched to a gene: 2. The germline V gene has CDR1 SNHLY and CDR2 FYNNEI. The CDR3 loop spans 15 amino acids. The CDR3 coding sequence is TGTGCCAGCAGTGAAGCGGGACTAGCGAGAGATACGCAGTATTTT. Protein product: CASSEAGLARDTQYF. The full variable domain, rest sourced from reference TRBV2 and TRBJ2-3, is EPEVTQTPSHQVTQMGQEVILRCVPISNHLYFYWYRQILGQKVEFLVSFYNNEISEKSEIFDDQFSVERPDGSNFTLKIRSTKLEDSAMYFCASSEAGLARDTQYFGPGTRLTVL.

This chain uses TRBV2 with TRBJ2-2; TRBD1 aligns across 8 bases. The junction had 9 bases not matched to a gene; V was cut back by 5 bases and J by 7 bases. This CDR3 spans 15 amino acids. CDR1 is SNHLY and CDR2 is FYNNEI in the germline V gene. The CDR3 is CASSTQGAGGGELFF. DNA for the CDR3: TGTGCCAGCAGTACGCAGGGGGCCGGTGGCGGGGAGCTGTTTTTT.

The V gene is TRBV3-1 (or the pseudogene TRBV3-2), the J gene TRBJ2-5; TRBD2 agrees at 12 bases. J was trimmed by 4 bases and V by 6 bases; bases with no gene match: 3. Looked up from germline, CDR1 is LGHDT and CDR2 is YNNKEL (reference sequence). The CDR3 has 14 amino acids. The CDR3 DNA sequence: TGTGCCAGCAGAACTAGCGGGGGGTTAGAGACCCAGTACTTC. Protein: CASRTSGGLETQYF.

This chain joins TRBV10-3 and TRBJ1-1; possible D gene TRBD1, 5 bases. CDR1 is ENHRY and CDR2 is SYGVKD in the germline V gene. The germline V and J ends were trimmed by 2 bases and 1 base, with 20 bases remaining between them. The CDR3 sequence is 18 residues long. As DNA, the CDR3 is TGTGCCATCAGTGAGATTCGGTTAGGAGGGGTCCAGAACACTGAAGCTTTCTTT. The encoded protein is CAISEIRLGGVQNTEAFF.

The chain employs TRBV4-3 and TRBJ1-6; 9 bases agree with TRBD1. The V gene end was trimmed by 3 bases and the J gene end by 10 bases; junction bases not matched to a gene: 7. The CDR3 sequence is 15 residues long. The germline V gene has CDR1 LGHNA and CDR2 YSLEER. The CDR3 here is CASSQTGQGRSPLHF. CDR3 nucleotide sequence: TGCGCCAGCAGCCAGACAGGACAGGGGAGGTCACCCCTCCACTTT.

The CDR3 bases are TGTGCCAGCAGTTACTCGGGGGGGCAGGCGAGGGCTGAAGCTTTCTTT. Its protein product is CASSYSGGQARAEAFF. The gene calls are TRBV6-5 and TRBJ1-1, with D tentatively TRBD1 (6 bases). The germline CDR1 and CDR2 sequences are MNHEY and SVGAGI. The CDR3 covers 16 residues. Trimming cost V 0 bases and J 6 bases, with 17 bases left between them.

The genes are TRBV7-8 and TRBJ1-2, with unresolved D. The ends were cut back, 5 bases at V and 4 bases at J, with 20 bases in the middle. This CDR3 has 16 residues. Per the germline V gene, CDR1 is SGHVS and CDR2 is FQNEAQ. The CDR3 DNA sequence: TGTGCCAGCAGCGTCCCAGGTCGGGGAATGGGCTATGGCTACACCTTC. The encoded protein is CASSVPGRGMGYGYTF.

The chain recombines TRBV19 with TRBJ1-2, with 11 bases aligning to TRBD1. The CDR3 runs 16 residues. Germline values: CDR1 LNHDA, CDR2 SQIVND (reference sequence). The V segment lost 8 bases and the J segment 4 bases; nucleotides outside the gene matches: 12. The CDR3 DNA is TGTGCCAGTCGTTTCCCGGGACAGGGGGATGGCTATGGCTACACCTTC. Its protein is CASRFPGQGDGYGYTF.

The CDR3 protein is CASSLIFGTGDWTGELFF. The CDR3 coding sequence is TGCGCCAGCAGCCTGATTTTCGGGACAGGGGATTGGACCGGGGAGCTGTTTTTT. V and J are TRBV4-1 and TRBJ2-2; 10 nucleotides match TRBD1. Losses at the gene ends were 4 bases for V and 5 bases for J; bases not matched to a gene: 13. This CDR3 comprises 18 residues. Germline V gives CDR1 MGHRA, CDR2 YSYEKL.

The chain is built from TRBV9 and TRBJ2-5; D remains ambiguous. Trimming left V 3 bases short and J 2 bases short, with 14 bases between. Germline-derived CDR1 and CDR2 are SGDLS and YYNGEE. The CDR3 is 15 residues long. The CDR3 DNA reads as TGTGCCAGCAGCGGGGCAAACAACCAACAAGAGACCCAGTACTTC. Translation gives CASSGANNQQETQYF.

This clone was detected only a few times. The chain uses TRBV4-3 and TRBJ2-7; 9 bases align to TRBD1. V lost 3 bases, J lost 4 bases, and 7 bases stayed unmatched. This CDR3 contains 15 residues. The germline V gene encodes CDR1 LGHNA and CDR2 YSLEER. CDR3 in DNA: TGCGCCAGCAGCCAGGCATTACAGGGGGCATACGAGCAGTACTTC. Amino acid sequence: CASSQALQGAYEQYF.

This chain links TRBV21-1 with TRBJ2-2; no DNA check was done on the table's D call, TRBD1. TRBV21-1 is classified as a pseudogene. This CDR3 is 20 amino acids long. The CDR3 spells CASSKSGEKGQGSHTGELFF. CDR3 in DNA: TGTGCCAGCAGCAAATCTGGGGAAAAGGGACAGGGATCGCACACCGGGGAGCTGTTTTTT.

The rearrangement uses TRBV6-2 or TRBV6-3 and TRBJ2-5; no definite D call. Germline lookup yields CDR1 MNHEY and CDR2 SVGEGT. This CDR3 contains 16 residues. The V end was cut by 2 bases, the J end by 3 bases, with 16 bases between. The CDR3 coding sequence is TGTGCCAGCAGTTACGCCGGCAGGATTATAGAAGAGACCCAGTACTTC. Translated: CASSYAGRIIEETQYF.

This sequence joins TRBV27 and TRBJ2-5; 10 nucleotides line up with TRBD2. Germline CDR1 and CDR2: MNHEY and SMNVEV (reference sequence). The CDR3 is 18 residues long. V gave up 5 bases and J gave up 3 bases; unmatched junction bases: 15. CDR3 loop: CASSLMGFSGRRKETQYF. CDR3 DNA sequence: TGTGCCAGCAGTCTCATGGGTTTTAGCGGGAGGCGAAAAGAGACCCAGTACTTC.

This chain joins TRBV19 and TRBJ2-3; 8 nucleotides agree with TRBD1. Germline V gives CDR1 LNHDA, CDR2 SQIVND (reference sequence). The CDR3 extends over 17 amino acids. Losses at the gene ends were 6 bases for V and 0 bases for J; bases not matched to a gene: 11. The CDR3 is CASSQFGQGTSTDTQYF. CDR3 in DNA: TGTGCCAGTAGCCAATTTGGACAGGGCACTAGCACAGATACGCAGTATTTT.

The CDR3 protein is CSAPRTGGYNEQFF. The CDR3 DNA reads as TGCAGCGCTCCACGGACAGGGGGCTACAATGAGCAGTTCTTC. The V gene is TRBV29-1, the J gene TRBJ2-1; TRBD1 matches at 10 bases. J was trimmed by 3 bases and V by 7 bases; bases with no gene match: 6. The germline V gene has CDR1 SQVTM and CDR2 ANQGSEA. This CDR3 contains 14 residues.

This chain joins TRBV24-1 and TRBJ2-2; 12 nucleotides line up with TRBD1. The V gene's germline CDR1 is KGHDR and CDR2 SFDVKD. This CDR3 contains 16 residues. The V segment lost 7 bases and the J segment 8 bases; nucleotides outside the gene matches: 10. CDR3 coding DNA: TGTGCCACCAGCCAGTCCGGGACAGGGGGCGAGGGGGAGCTGTTTTTT. Translated: CATSQSGTGGEGELFF.

The V call is TRBV5-6, the J call TRBJ1-3, with D uncertain. Germline V gene lookup returns CDR1 SGHDT and CDR2 YYEEEE. V lost 4 bases to trimming and J lost 4 bases, with 27 bases between them. This CDR3 spans 19 amino acids. CDR3 sequence reads: CASSRTVNGRTFDGNTIYF. CDR3 DNA sequence: TGTGCCAGCAGCCGGACTGTGAACGGACGGACTTTTGACGGAAACACCATATATTTT. Together with reference TRBV5-6 and TRBJ1-3, the CDR3 gives the full variable domain: DAGVTQSPTHLIKTRGQQVTLRCSPKSGHDTVSWYQQALGQGPQFIFQYYEEEERQRGNFPDRFSGHQFPNYSSELNVNALLLGDSALYLCASSRTVNGRTFDGNTIYFGEGSWLTVV.